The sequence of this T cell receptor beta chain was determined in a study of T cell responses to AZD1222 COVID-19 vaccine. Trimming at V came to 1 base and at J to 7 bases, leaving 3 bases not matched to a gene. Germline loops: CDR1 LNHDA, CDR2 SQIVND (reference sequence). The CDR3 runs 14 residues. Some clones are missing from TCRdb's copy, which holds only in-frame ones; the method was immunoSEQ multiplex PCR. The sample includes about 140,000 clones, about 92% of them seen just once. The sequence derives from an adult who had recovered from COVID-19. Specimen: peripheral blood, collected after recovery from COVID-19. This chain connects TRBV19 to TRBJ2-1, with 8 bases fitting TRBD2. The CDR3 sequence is CASSIVGTRNEQFF. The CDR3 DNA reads TGTGCCAGTAGTATAGTTGGGACTAGGAATGAGCAGTTCTTC. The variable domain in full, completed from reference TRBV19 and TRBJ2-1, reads DGGITQSPKYLFRKEGQNVTLSCEQNLNHDAMYWYRQDPGQGLRLIYYSQIVNDFQKGDIAEGYSVSREKKESFPLTVTSAQKNPTAFYLCASSIVGTRNEQFFGPGTRLTVL.